The next 10 T cell receptor beta chains were all read from a single sample in a study of glioma-infiltrating T cells. Using RNA template, CDR3s of TCR alpha and beta were amplified with iRepertoire arm-PCR. TCRdb fed the multiplex PCR reads into MiXCR, producing one record per CDR3 protein. Among some 120,000 distinct CDR3 sequences listed, 23% were seen once. The sample comprised glioma tissue, nonneoplastic brain tissue, or PBMCs (not recorded which). Receptors originate from a human donor with low-grade glioma or glioblastoma, undergoing nonglioma brain surgery, or in good health (not recorded which).

This clonotype was seen many times. The V call is TRBV28, the J call TRBJ2-3; D is unclear. The CDR3 has 10 residues. Trimming left V 5 bases short and J 6 bases short, with 3 bases between. The V gene's germline CDR1 is MDHEN and CDR2 SYDVKM. In DNA form, the CDR3 reads TGTGCCAGCAGTAGGGATACGCAGTATTTT. Protein product: CASSRDTQYF.

The chain employs TRBV11-2 and TRBJ2-5; 7 nucleotides agree with TRBD1. Germline loops: CDR1 SGHAT, CDR2 FQNNGV. The CDR3 length is 14 residues. Trimming at V came to 6 bases and at J to 1 base, leaving 5 bases not matched to a gene. The CDR3 bases are TGTGCCAGCAGAATACCAGGGGGCCAAGAGACCCAGTACTTC. Amino acids: CASRIPGGQETQYF.

As concerns this clonotype: Germline and junction disagree at one end, which may indicate a read error. The J gene is TRBJ1-1, the V gene TRBV12-3 or TRBV12-4; D is uncertain. This CDR3 has 12 amino acids. Here the CDR3 DNA reads TGTGCCAGCACCCGATCGGGCCCTGAACCTTTCTTT. As protein: CASTRSGPEPFF.

On this clonotype itself: A much larger clone differs from this one at a single base, so this may be a read error. The V and J genes are TRBV5-1 and TRBJ1-1; D unresolved. Trimming took 6 bases from V and 7 from J, leaving 13 bases between them. The germline CDR1 and CDR2 sequences are SGHRS and YFSETQ. There are 12 residues in the CDR3. The CDR3 reads CASIPSESEAFF. The CDR3 DNA sequence: TGCGCCAGCATCCCGTCGGAAAGTGAAGCTTTCTTT. Combining the CDR3 with reference TRBV5-1 and TRBJ1-1 gives the whole variable domain KAGVTQTPRYLIKTRGQQVTLSCSPISGHRSVSWYQQTPGQGLQFLFEYFSETQRNKGNFPGRFSGRQFSNSRSEMNVSTLELGDSALYLCASIPSESEAFFGQGTRLTVV.

Concerning this clonotype: This may be a read error: a much more frequent sequence differs by one nucleotide. As DNA, the CDR3 is TGTGCCAGCAGTTTTGGGGAGCGGGCACCCCAAGAGACCGAGTACTTC. Amino acid sequence: CASSFGERAPQETEYF. The chain is built from TRBV28 and TRBJ2-5; weak D call: TRBD2 (6 bases). The CDR3 is made up of 16 amino acids. CDR1 and CDR2 (germline): MDHEN, SYDVKM.

This clonotype was seen only once. This clone may be a read error of a much larger clone one base away. This sequence joins TRBV5-1 and TRBJ2-3; D gene ambiguous. Germline V lookup: CDR1 SGHRS, CDR2 YFSETQ. The CDR3 runs 14 residues. CDR3 loop: CASSLFYSADTQCF. DNA of the CDR3: TGCGCCAGCAGCTTGTTTTACTCGGCAGATACGCAGTGTTTT.

This clonotype was detected many times. J is TRBJ2-3 and V is TRBV6-1; TRBD2 might be the D (6 bases). Trimming pared 9 bases from V and 6 bases from J, leaving 19 bases between. This CDR3 is built from 14 residues. Germline V lookup: CDR1 MNHNS, CDR2 SASEGT. CDR3 residues: CASRSSGGRDTQYF. CDR3 nucleotides: TGTGCCAGTCGAAGTTCTGGAGGGAGGGATACGCAGTATTTT.

For this clonotype: A read error is possible here, since a much larger clone lies one base away. The J gene is TRBJ1-1, the V gene TRBV7-3; unclear D gene. Germline CDR1 SGHTA, CDR2 FQGTGA. V was pared by 9 bases and J by 5 bases, with 22 bases between. CDR3 length: 15 amino acids. The CDR3 DNA reads as TGTGCCAGTAGTATAGTTATCGAGCAAGGGACTGAAGCTTTCTTT. Its translation: CASSIVIEQGTEAFF.

This clonotype has at least ten counts. CDR3 nucleotides: TGTGCCAGCAGTGGGATAGCGGGATCCTTCTACGAGCAGTACTTC. Translating gives CASSGIAGSFYEQYF. The gene calls are TRBV2 and TRBJ2-7; 8 nucleotides agree with TRBD2. The CDR3 contains 15 residues. Germline trimming cut 4 bases from V and 3 bases from J; bases unmatched to any gene: 8. Germline lookup yields CDR1 SNHLY and CDR2 FYNNEI.

This clonotype has a handful of counts. The chain employs TRBV19 and TRBJ1-5, with TRBD1 matching 7 bases. The CDR3 has 12 amino acids. Looked up from germline, CDR1 is LNHDA and CDR2 is SQIVND (reference sequence). Losses at the gene ends were 6 bases for V and 7 bases for J; bases not matched to a gene: 3. In DNA, the CDR3 is TGTGCCAGTAGGCAGGGGGAGCAGCCCCAGCATTTT. Its translation is CASRQGEQPQHF.